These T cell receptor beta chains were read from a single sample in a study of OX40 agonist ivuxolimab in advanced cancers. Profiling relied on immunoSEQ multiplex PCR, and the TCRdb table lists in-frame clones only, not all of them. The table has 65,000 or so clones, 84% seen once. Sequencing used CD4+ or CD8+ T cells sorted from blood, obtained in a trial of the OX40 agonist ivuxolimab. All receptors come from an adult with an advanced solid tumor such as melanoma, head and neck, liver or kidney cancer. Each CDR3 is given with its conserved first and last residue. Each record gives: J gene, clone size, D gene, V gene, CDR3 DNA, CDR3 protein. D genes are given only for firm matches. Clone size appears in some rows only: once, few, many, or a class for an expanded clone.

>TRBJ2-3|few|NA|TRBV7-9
TGTGCCAGCAGCTGGAGGGACCGTAAGTCAGATACGCAGTATTTT
CASSWRDRKSDTQYF
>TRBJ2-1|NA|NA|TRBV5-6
TGTGCCAGCAGCTTGGCCGCCTTCCTAGCAAGGGGTGAGCAGTTCTTC
CASSLAAFLARGEQFF
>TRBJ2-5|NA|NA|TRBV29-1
TGCAGCGTTGAGATCACTAGGGCGGGAGAGACCCAGTACTTC
CSVEITRAGETQYF
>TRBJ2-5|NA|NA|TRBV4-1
TGCGCCAGCAGCCTCGGGGGGCGAGAGACCCAGTACTTC
CASSLGGRETQYF
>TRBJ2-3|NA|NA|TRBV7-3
TGTGCCAGCAGCTTAATCCACAGTTCAGATACGCAGTATTTT
CASSLIHSSDTQYF
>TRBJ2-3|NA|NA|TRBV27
TGTGCCAGCAGTCCCCGGATGGACCTTAGGACGCAGTATTTT
CASSPRMDLRTQYF
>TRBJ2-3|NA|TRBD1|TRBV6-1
TGTGCCAGCAGGAAGGGACAGGGTGTGGGAGATACGCAGTATTTT
CASRKGQGVGDTQYF
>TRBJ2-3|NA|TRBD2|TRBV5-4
TGTGCCAGCAGCTCCCAACTAGCGGGGGTGGGCACAGATACGCAGTATTTT
CASSSQLAGVGTDTQYF
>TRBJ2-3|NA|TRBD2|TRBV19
TGTGCCAGTAGTCTTAGCGGGGGGTACACAGATACGCAGTATTTT
CASSLSGGYTDTQYF
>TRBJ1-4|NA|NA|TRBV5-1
TGCGCCAGCAGCTTGGACAGAGAAAAACTGTTTTTT
CASSLDREKLFF
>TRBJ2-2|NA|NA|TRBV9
TGTGCCAGCAGCGTAGTCTCCGGGAAGCTGTTTTTT
CASSVVSGKLFF
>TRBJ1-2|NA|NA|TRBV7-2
TGTGCCAGCAGCTTAGAGCCGGCTGGGTATGGCTACACCTTC
CASSLEPAGYGYTF
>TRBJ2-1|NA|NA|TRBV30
TGTGCCTGGACGGGGCAGGCCCTCAATGAGCAGTTCTTC
CAWTGQALNEQFF
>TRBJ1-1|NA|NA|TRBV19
TGTGCCAGTAGTATTGGTGCAGGGCTACTCAACACTGAAGCTTTCTTT
CASSIGAGLLNTEAFF
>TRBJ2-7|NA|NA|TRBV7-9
TGTGCCAGCAGCTTAGCGGCGGGCCACCACTCCTACGAGCAGTACTTC
CASSLAAGHHSYEQYF
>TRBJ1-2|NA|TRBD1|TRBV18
TGTGCCAGCTCACCACAGGGGGCTGGTGCTCGGGCCTATGGCTACACCTTC
CASSPQGAGARAYGYTF
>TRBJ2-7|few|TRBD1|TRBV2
TGTGCCAGCAGCGAGGGGACAGCCTACGAGCAGTACTTC
CASSEGTAYEQYF
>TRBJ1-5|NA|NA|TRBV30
TGTGCCTGGAGTGTCCCGGATAGCAATCAGCCCCAGCATTTT
CAWSVPDSNQPQHF
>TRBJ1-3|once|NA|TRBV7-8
TGTGCCAGCAGCTTTAGGGTCCGTGGCGCATCCTCTGGAAACACCATATATTTT
CASSFRVRGASSGNTIYF
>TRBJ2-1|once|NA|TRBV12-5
TGTGCTAGTGGTCCGCGGACGGGGCTCTCCTACAATGAGCAGTTCTTC
CASGPRTGLSYNEQFF
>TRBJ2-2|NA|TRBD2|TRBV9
TGTGCCAGCAGCGTATTAGCGGGAGGGACTTTAAACACCGGGGAGCTGTTTTTT
CASSVLAGGTLNTGELFF
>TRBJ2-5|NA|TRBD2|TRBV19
TGTGCCAGTAGTATAGTTGGCCTAGCGGGAGAGACCCAGTACTTC
CASSIVGLAGETQYF
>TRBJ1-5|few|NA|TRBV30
TGTGCCTGGAGTGTACGGGCCCCTTATCAGCCCCAGCATTTT
CAWSVRAPYQPQHF
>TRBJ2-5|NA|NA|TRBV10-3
TGTGCCACTAGTGACAGCCTCGAGACCCAGTACTTC
CATSDSLETQYF
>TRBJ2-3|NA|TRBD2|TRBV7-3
TGTGCCAGCAGCCCAGATTCGCGGGGGACCACAGATACGCAGTATTTT
CASSPDSRGTTDTQYF
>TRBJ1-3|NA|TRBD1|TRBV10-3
TGTGCCATCAGTGAGGCGACAGGGGCTGGAAACACCATATATTTT
CAISEATGAGNTIYF
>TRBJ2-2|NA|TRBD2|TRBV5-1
TGCGCCAGCAGCGCGGGGGGGTACACCGGGGAGCTGTTTTTT
CASSAGGYTGELFF
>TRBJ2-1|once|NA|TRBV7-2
TGTGCCAGCAGCTTAGGGCGGGCGGCCCCCAATGAGCAGTTCTTC
CASSLGRAAPNEQFF
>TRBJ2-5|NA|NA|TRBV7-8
TGTGCCAGCAGCCGCGGGACTCCGGTGGCGGAGACCCAGTACTTC
CASSRGTPVAETQYF
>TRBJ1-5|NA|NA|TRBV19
TGTGCCAGTAGAAAAACAGGCATCGTTAGCAATCAGCCCCAGCATTTT
CASRKTGIVSNQPQHF
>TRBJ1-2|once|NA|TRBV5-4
TGTGCCAGCAGCTCCCCCGGGCCGCCGGGCGGCTATGGCTACACCTTC
CASSSPGPPGGYGYTF
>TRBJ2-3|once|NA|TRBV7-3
TGTGCCAGCAGCTTTGGAACAGATACGCAGTATTTT
CASSFGTDTQYF
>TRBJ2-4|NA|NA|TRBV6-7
TGTGCCAGCACCCACCTGGGGGGAGCCAAAAACATTCAGTACTTC
CASTHLGGAKNIQYF
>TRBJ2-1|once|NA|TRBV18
TGTGCCAGCTCACGGGGAGAGAGCTCCTACAATGAGCAGTTCTTC
CASSRGESSYNEQFF
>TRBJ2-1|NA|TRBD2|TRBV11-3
TGTGCCAGCAGCCCCGACGGGGGGTCCTACAATGAGCAGTTCTTC
CASSPDGGSYNEQFF
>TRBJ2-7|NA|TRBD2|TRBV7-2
TGTGCCAGCAGCTTAGCTTCACTAGCGGAATACGAGCAGTACTTC
CASSLASLAEYEQYF
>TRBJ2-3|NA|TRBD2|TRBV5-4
TGTGCCAGCAGCTTGTCGGGGGGGCTAACAGATACGCAGTATTTT
CASSLSGGLTDTQYF
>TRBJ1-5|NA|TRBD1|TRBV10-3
TGTGCCATCAGTGAAAGGATGGGACAGAGCAATCAGCCCCAGCATTTT
CAISERMGQSNQPQHF
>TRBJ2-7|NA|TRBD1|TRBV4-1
TGCGCCAGCAGCGGGACGACAGGGACCTACGAGCAGTACTTC
CASSGTTGTYEQYF
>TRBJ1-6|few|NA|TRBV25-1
TGTGCCAGCAGTAGGGACTGGAATTCACCCCTCCACTTT
CASSRDWNSPLHF
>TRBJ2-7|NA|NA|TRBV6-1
TGTGCCAGCATGAGGGCAGTCAGCTCCTACGAGCAGTACTTC
CASMRAVSSYEQYF
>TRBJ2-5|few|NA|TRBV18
TGTGCCAGCTCATTCAAAGAGACCCAGTACTTC
CASSFKETQYF
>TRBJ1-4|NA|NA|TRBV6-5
TGTGCCAGCAGTTTACAGGGTAGTCGTGCTAATGAAAAACTGTTTTTT
CASSLQGSRANEKLFF
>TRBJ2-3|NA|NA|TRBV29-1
TGCAGCGCGCGGGACAACGCAGATACGCAGTATTTT
CSARDNADTQYF
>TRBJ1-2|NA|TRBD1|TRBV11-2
TGTGCCAGCAGCCGACTCAGGGGGACTAGGACTAACTATGGCTACACCTTC
CASSRLRGTRTNYGYTF
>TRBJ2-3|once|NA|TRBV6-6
TGTGCCAGCAGTTCCGGCTGGAGTGTCCAACCAGATACGCAGTATTTT
CASSSGWSVQPDTQYF
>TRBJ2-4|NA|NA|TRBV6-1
TGTGCCAGCAAACAGGACCTAGGTCGGAACATTCAGTACTTC
CASKQDLGRNIQYF
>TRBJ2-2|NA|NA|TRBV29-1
TGCAGCGGCCGGGCCTCCAACACCGGGGAGCTGTTTTTT
CSGRASNTGELFF
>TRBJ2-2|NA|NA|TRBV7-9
TGTGCCAGCAGCCGTCAGGGATACACCGGGGAGCTGTTTTTT
CASSRQGYTGELFF
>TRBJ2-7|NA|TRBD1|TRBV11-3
TGTGCCAGCAGCTCCGGACAGGGTTGGGAGCAGTACTTC
CASSSGQGWEQYF
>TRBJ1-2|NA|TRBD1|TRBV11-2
TGTGCCAGTGGAAACCGGGACAGGGGGTATGGCTACACCTTC
CASGNRDRGYGYTF
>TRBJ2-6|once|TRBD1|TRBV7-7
TGTGCCAGCAGCTTCGACAGGGGCCACGTCCTGACTTTC
CASSFDRGHVLTF
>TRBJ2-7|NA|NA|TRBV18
TGTGCCAGCTCACCACGGCAGTTATCCAACTACGAGCAGTACTTC
CASSPRQLSNYEQYF
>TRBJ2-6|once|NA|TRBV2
TGTGCCAGCAGCACTAGGGCTGGGGCCAACGTCCTGACTTTC
CASSTRAGANVLTF
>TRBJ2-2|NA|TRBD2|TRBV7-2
TGTGCCAGCAGCTTATGGGGCCGCGGGAGGGGCCGGAAAACCGGGGAGCTGTTTTTT
CASSLWGRGRGRKTGELFF
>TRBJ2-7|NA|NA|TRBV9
TGTGCCAGCAGCCTGCGACCCTTCTACGAGCAGTACTTC
CASSLRPFYEQYF
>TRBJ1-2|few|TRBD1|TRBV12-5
TGTGCTAGTGGTTCCCCACGGACAGGGCCTAACTATGGCTACACCTTC
CASGSPRTGPNYGYTF
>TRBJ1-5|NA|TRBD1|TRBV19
TGTGCCAGTAGTACCACAGGGGGAGGGCAGCCCCAGCATTTT
CASSTTGGGQPQHF
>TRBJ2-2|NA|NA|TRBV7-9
TGTGCCAGCAGCATCTTATCCCCGGGGAGAAACACCGGGGAGCTGTTTTTT
CASSILSPGRNTGELFF